The 16 T cell receptor beta chains in this list originate from one sample, sequenced in a study of shared clonotypes between healthy human individuals. Naive-designated CD8 cells lacked CD45RO, were positively enriched for CCR7, and omitted terminally differentiated effector memory CD45RA+ cells. Assay: immunoSEQ multiplex PCR; the TCRdb copy retains only in-frame clones and omits some. The table records 700,000 to 950,000 clones, about 96% of them present only once. The sequencing sample was made of naive CD8+ T cells sorted from blood. The source of these receptors is a man aged 25 to 45 in good health.

The chain is built from TRBV6-6 and TRBJ2-5; 7 bases match TRBD1. CDR1 and CDR2 (germline): MNHNY, SVGAGI (reference sequence). After removal of 8 bases from V and 3 bases from J, the junction contained 3 bases not matched to a gene. The CDR3 runs 12 residues. The CDR3 DNA reads as TGTGCCAGCCGAACAGGGGAAGAGACCCAGTACTTC. It translates to CASRTGEETQYF.

The CDR3 sequence: CASLKREGTDTQYF. DNA of the CDR3: TGTGCCAGCCTAAAACGGGAGGGCACAGATACGCAGTATTTT. The rearrangement uses TRBV2 and TRBJ2-3, with 7 bases that match TRBD2. The germline gives CDR1 SNHLY, CDR2 FYNNEI. The CDR3 consists of 14 residues. V shed 8 bases and J 1 base; nucleotides not matched to a gene: 6.

The V and J genes are TRBV18 and TRBJ1-1; D not resolved. CDR1 and CDR2 (germline): KGHSH, LQKENI. With 0 bases removed from V and 4 bases from J, the gap between germline ends came to 15 bases. The length of the CDR3 is 16 residues. The CDR3 sequence is CASSPPVSGIPTEAFF. The CDR3 DNA follows: TGTGCCAGCTCACCACCGGTATCGGGGATCCCCACTGAAGCTTTCTTT. The variable domain in full, with the rest retrieved from reference TRBV18 and TRBJ1-1, is NAGVMQNPRHLVRRRGQEARLRCSPMKGHSHVYWYRQLPEEGLKFMVYLQKENIIDESGMPKERFSAEFPKEGPSILRIQQVVRGDSAAYFCASSPPVSGIPTEAFFGQGTRLTVV.

The J gene is TRBJ2-5, the V gene TRBV6-5, with D possibly matching TRBD1 (6 bases). The V and J ends lost 9 bases and 4 bases respectively, with 21 bases between them. The CDR3 spans 15 residues. CDR1 and CDR2 (germline): MNHEY, SVGAGI. CDR3 nucleotide sequence: TGTGCCAGTAGGGGGAGCGTTTGGAAACGAGAGACCCAGTACTTC. Translation gives CASRGSVWKRETQYF.

The J gene is TRBJ1-5, the V gene TRBV7-6; 8 nucleotides align to TRBD1. The CDR3 totals 14 residues. V dropped 3 bases and J dropped 7; count of bases not matched to a gene: 5. Germline CDR1 is SGHVS and CDR2 is FNYEAQ. The CDR3 loop reads CASSLATGEQPQHF. CDR3 nucleotide sequence: TGTGCCAGCAGCTTGGCGACAGGGGAACAGCCCCAGCATTTT.

This clone was counted between two and nine times. This sample includes further DNA sequences coding for the same CDR3. V and J are TRBV7-9 and TRBJ1-5; unclear D gene. CDR3 size: 12 residues. V shed 1 base and J shed 5 bases, with 3 bases lying between them. Germline-derived CDR1 and CDR2 are SEHNR and FQNEAQ (reference sequence). CDR3 bases: TGTGCCAGCAGCTTAGAGGATCAGCCCCAGCATTTT. Amino acids: CASSLEDQPQHF.

CDR3 sequence: CASDKRVSYEQYF. The DNA for the CDR3 is TGCGCCAGCGACAAGCGGGTTTCCTACGAGCAGTACTTC. This chain links TRBV10-1 with TRBJ2-7; D is possibly TRBD2 (6 bases). V shed 8 bases and J shed 1 base, with 12 bases lying between them. Germline V gene lookup returns CDR1 WNHNN and CDR2 SYGVQD (reference sequence). There are 13 residues in the CDR3.

A remark on this clone: The identical CDR3 is also encoded by other nucleotide sequences in the sample. The rearrangement links TRBV7-9 to TRBJ1-5, with TRBD1 identical over 10 bases. Germline V gene data show CDR1 as SEHNR and CDR2 as FQNEAQ (reference sequence). V dropped 5 bases and J dropped 5; count of bases not matched to a gene: 3. This CDR3 is built from 14 residues. The CDR3 loop reads CASSLGQGHQPQHF. The CDR3 region has the DNA TGTGCCAGCAGCCTGGGACAGGGGCATCAGCCCCAGCATTTT.

The CDR3 nucleotides are TGCAGCGTTGTGTCATCCGGGGAGACCCAGTACTTC. Translated, it gives CSVVSSGETQYF. The rearrangement links TRBV29-1 to TRBJ2-5; D is unclear. The CDR3 sequence is 12 residues long. Trimming took off 4 bases at V and 5 bases at J, with 11 bases between the two ends. Germline CDR1 and CDR2: SQVTM and ANQGSEA.

The chain joins TRBV6-1 to TRBJ2-7; a possible D gene is TRBD2 (5 bases). In germline, CDR1 is MNHNS, CDR2 SASEGT. Trimming pared 1 base from V and 7 bases from J, leaving 14 bases between. The CDR3 runs 14 residues. The CDR3 here is CASSEGESQREQYF. The CDR3, as DNA: TGTGCCAGCAGTGAAGGGGAGTCCCAACGGGAGCAGTACTTC.

The chain links TRBV6-1 to TRBJ1-3; the D is unclear. The CDR3 has 15 residues. Trimming removed 9 bases from V and 2 bases from J, with 17 bases in between. Germline V gene data show CDR1 as MNHNS and CDR2 as SASEGT. The CDR3: CASDLGRQTGNTIYF. The DNA of the CDR3 is TGTGCCAGTGATTTAGGCAGACAAACTGGAAACACCATATATTTT.

The chain employs TRBV28 and TRBJ2-1; 13 bases agree with TRBD2. This CDR3 region has 15 residues. V shed 6 bases and J 5 bases; nucleotides not matched to a gene: 4. In germline, CDR1 is MDHEN, CDR2 SYDVKM. The CDR3 spells CASRTTSGGHNEQFF. In DNA form, the CDR3 reads TGTGCCAGCAGGACGACTAGCGGGGGGCACAATGAGCAGTTCTTC.

The CDR3 spells CASSFGVATPEAQHF. CDR3 sequence (DNA): TGTGCCAGCAGTTTCGGAGTAGCCACCCCCGAGGCCCAGCATTTT. The rearrangement uses TRBV2 and TRBJ1-5; no definite D call. The CDR3 has 15 residues. Deletions cut 5 bases from V and 11 bases from J, with 22 bases between. Germline V gene lookup returns CDR1 SNHLY and CDR2 FYNNEI.

The chain is built from TRBV7-9 and TRBJ1-2, with TRBD1 as a possible D gene (6 bases). Per germline, CDR1 SEHNR and CDR2 FQNEAQ (reference sequence). CDR3 size: 11 residues. The V and J ends lost 11 bases and 8 bases respectively, with 15 bases between them. The CDR3 region is CAAGGGSGYTF. The CDR3 bases are TGTGCCGCAGGAGGGGGTAGCGGCTACACCTTC.

This sequence joins TRBV28 and TRBJ2-2; no reliable D call. V was trimmed by 3 bases and J by 8 bases, leaving 13 bases between them. The CDR3 totals 14 residues. Germline lookup yields CDR1 MDHEN and CDR2 SYDVKM. The CDR3 sequence is CASSLGLEEGELFF. CDR3 DNA sequence: TGTGCCAGCAGTTTGGGCCTAGAGGAAGGGGAGCTGTTTTTT.

A word on this clone: Other DNA sequences in the sample encode the same CDR3. The genes are TRBV6-1 and TRBJ2-7; D gene ambiguous. Trimming shortened V by 3 bases and J by 0 bases, and 3 bases separated the two germline ends. The CDR3 length is 12 residues. Germline V gene sequence: CDR1 MNHNS, CDR2 SASEGT. In DNA form, the CDR3 reads TGTGCCAGCAGTGATATCTCCTACGAGCAGTACTTC. Amino acids: CASSDISYEQYF.